The 8 T cell receptor beta chains listed next were all sequenced from one sample in a study of monozygotic twins with cystic fibrosis. Using immunoSEQ multiplex PCR, the repertoire was profiled, and TCRdb retains in-frame clones only, with some absent. Seen here are around 20,000 clones, about 90% observed once, and the top ten hold about 1.4%. Source material: blood. The source is a girl aged 2 to 9 with cystic fibrosis.

This clone was observed a handful of times. This sequence joins TRBV10-1 and TRBJ2-1; D is unclear. V lost 4 bases, J lost 8 bases, and 9 bases lay in between. The CDR3 contains 12 residues. From germline, CDR1 is WNHNN and CDR2 SYGVQD (reference sequence). In nucleotides, the CDR3 is TGCGCCAGCAGTGGATTTGGCGATGAGCAGTTCTTC. This codes for CASSGFGDEQFF.

The chain uses TRBV25-1 and TRBJ2-5; 7 bases match TRBD2. With V trimmed by 1 base and J by 5 bases, 10 bases remained unmatched. The CDR3 spans 16 residues. Germline V gene sequence: CDR1 MGHDK, CDR2 SYGVNS. CDR3 residues: CASSEWGTTGAETQYF. As DNA, the CDR3 is TGTGCCAGCAGTGAATGGGGGACTACGGGTGCCGAGACCCAGTACTTC.

The chain combines TRBV6-6 with TRBJ1-2; perhaps TRBD1 as D (5 bases). Germline V gene lookup returns CDR1 MNHNY and CDR2 SVGAGI (reference sequence). There are 13 residues in the CDR3. V gave up 7 bases and J gave up 4 bases, with 13 bases separating them. CDR3 protein: CASTTGDGYGYTF. CDR3 in DNA: TGTGCCAGCACCACGGGGGATGGCTATGGCTACACCTTC.

V usage is TRBV19 and J usage is TRBJ2-7; 8 nucleotides agree with TRBD1. The CDR3 spans 14 residues. J gave up 4 bases and V 2 bases, and 4 bases lay outside the gene matches. Per germline, CDR1 LNHDA and CDR2 SQIVND (reference sequence). The CDR3 is CASSITGQAYEQYF. The CDR3 DNA sequence: TGTGCCAGTAGTATAACGGGACAGGCGTACGAGCAGTACTTC.

The chain employs TRBV19 and TRBJ2-5; 8 bases are a match to TRBD1. This CDR3 contains 15 residues. Looked up from germline, CDR1 is LNHDA and CDR2 is SQIVND (reference sequence). The V segment lost 2 bases and the J segment 6 bases; nucleotides outside the gene matches: 8. The CDR3 DNA sequence: TGTGCCAGTAGTATACAGGTGACAGGGGTACAGACCCAGTACTTC. It yields the protein CASSIQVTGVQTQYF.

J is TRBJ2-5 and V is TRBV18, with TRBD1 as a possible D gene (5 bases). The CDR3 runs to 15 residues. Germline assignment: CDR1 KGHSH and CDR2 LQKENI. V was pared by 1 base and J by 4 bases, with 13 bases between. CDR3 DNA: TGTGCCAGCTCACCACTGACAGTCTCGGGAGAGACCCAGTACTTC. Its protein product is CASSPLTVSGETQYF.

The V gene is TRBV28, the J gene TRBJ2-7; 11 nucleotides match TRBD1. Germline CDR1 and CDR2: MDHEN and SYDVKM. J gave up 7 bases and V 3 bases, and 8 bases lay outside the gene matches. The CDR3 covers 15 residues. CDR3 sequence: CASSFARTGGLEQYF. As DNA, the CDR3 is TGTGCCAGCAGTTTCGCGAGGACAGGGGGCCTGGAGCAGTACTTC.

Only one count was recorded for this clone. The chain employs TRBV19 and TRBJ2-1; D not certain. The V gene lost 1 base and the J gene lost 5 bases, with 6 bases spanning the gap. This CDR3 has 13 residues. Per the germline V gene, CDR1 is LNHDA and CDR2 is SQIVND (reference sequence). The CDR3 DNA follows: TGTGCCAGTAGTATAGGCCCTAACAATGAGCAGTTCTTC. The encoded protein is CASSIGPNNEQFF.